This T cell receptor beta chain appears in the sequencing data of a study of CD8 T cells in Susac syndrome. Study conclusions and caveats: Within total CD8+ repertoires, roughly 17 Susac-specific public clones were found, and within CD8+ TEMRA repertoires, several.

Regarding this clonotype: Its cognate antigen is unknown.

This CDR3 is built from 16 residues. Looked up from germline, CDR1 is SNHLY and CDR2 is FYNNEI. The V end lost 3 bases, the J end lost 4 bases, and 16 bases lay between the germline ends. Random hexamers were used to reverse transcribe about 0.5 to 1 ug of RNA. TCRdb fed the immunoSEQ multiplex PCR reads into MiXCR, producing one record per CDR3 protein. Of some 130,000 distinct CDR3 sequences in the sample, approximately 95% were seen once. This receptor was obtained from a human donor with Susac syndrome. What was sequenced was CD8+ T cells from PBMCs. J is TRBJ1-5 and V is TRBV2; no definite D call. CDR3 residues: CASSDPFGEPNQPQHF. The CDR3 DNA is TGTGCCAGCAGTGACCCGTTCGGGGAGCCTAATCAGCCCCAGCATTTT.